The clone carrying this TCR beta chain occurred a few times. Its antigen is still unknown. The sample belongs to a study of cytomegalovirus exposure and HLA in healthy donors. General study findings and limits: An analysis was carried out later, and it reportedly showed fewer N-insertions in an Asian-associated ancestry cluster than the roughly 700-donor mean. TCR beta sequences numbering roughly 18,000 were associated with HLA alleles at 0.05 false discovery rate in a later analysis. Across donors, sequencing depth was assumed by presence/absence analyses to be roughly uniform. Most of the TCR beta V segments (in an earlier analysis) were productive either about 87% or about 30% of the time.

The CDR3 is 16 amino acids. Trimming left V 2 bases short and J 7 bases short, with 17 bases between. CDR1 and CDR2 (germline): MNHNS, SASEGT. The PCR was carried out with 60 Vbeta primers and 13 Jbeta primers. TCRdb's table, derived via immunoSEQ multiplex PCR, lists solely in-frame clones and lacks some. The sample includes around 33,000 clones, around two fifths of them seen just once. The V gene is TRBV6-1, the J gene TRBJ1-4, with D uncertain. Sequencing was done on a sample of PBMCs. The receptor was isolated from a woman in her forties or fifties in good health and CMV-seronegative. The CDR3 loop is CASSEQGTPRGEKLFF. Written as DNA, the CDR3 is TGTGCCAGCAGTGAACAAGGAACCCCCCGGGGTGAAAAACTGTTTTTT.